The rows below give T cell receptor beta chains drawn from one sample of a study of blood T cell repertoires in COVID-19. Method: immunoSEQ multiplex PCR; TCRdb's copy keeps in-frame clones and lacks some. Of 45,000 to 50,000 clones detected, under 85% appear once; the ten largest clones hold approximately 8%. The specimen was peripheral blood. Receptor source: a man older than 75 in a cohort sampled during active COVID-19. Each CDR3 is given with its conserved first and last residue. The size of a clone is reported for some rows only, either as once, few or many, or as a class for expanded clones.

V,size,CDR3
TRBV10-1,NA,CASSGLAGVGTDTQYF
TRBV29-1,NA,CSVPGQAEKLFF
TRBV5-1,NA,CASSTGNSPLHF
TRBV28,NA,CASSRQQETQYF
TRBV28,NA,CASSRVDRGVTEAFF
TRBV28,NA,CASSPTLIRQYF
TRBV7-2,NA,CASSLGQAYNSPLHF
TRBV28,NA,CASSSGTGVEKLFF
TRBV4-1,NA,CASSRFLVGGVKVTQYF
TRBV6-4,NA,CARWYRGDETQYF
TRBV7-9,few,CASSLDYRVQETQYF
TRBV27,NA,CASSAAGGLATDTQYF
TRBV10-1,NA,CASRADRAFYNEQFF
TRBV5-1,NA,CASSLVGQGEAFF
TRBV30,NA,CAWSARDRGRETQYF
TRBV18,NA,CASSPRVNSYEQYF
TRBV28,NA,CASSLSGGKNIQYF
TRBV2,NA,CASRDISTNEKLFF
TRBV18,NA,CASSGTGGGHSNSPLHF
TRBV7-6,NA,CASSPGLAGTNTGELFF
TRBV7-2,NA,CASSPSLGTDTQYF
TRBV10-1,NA,CASSQGRTHNEQFF
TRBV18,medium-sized,CASSLSPGQYGYTF
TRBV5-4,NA,CASSLAGAGGRGGELFF
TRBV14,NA,CASSQGPVSSPLHF
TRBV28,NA,CASSPPQRVTEAFF